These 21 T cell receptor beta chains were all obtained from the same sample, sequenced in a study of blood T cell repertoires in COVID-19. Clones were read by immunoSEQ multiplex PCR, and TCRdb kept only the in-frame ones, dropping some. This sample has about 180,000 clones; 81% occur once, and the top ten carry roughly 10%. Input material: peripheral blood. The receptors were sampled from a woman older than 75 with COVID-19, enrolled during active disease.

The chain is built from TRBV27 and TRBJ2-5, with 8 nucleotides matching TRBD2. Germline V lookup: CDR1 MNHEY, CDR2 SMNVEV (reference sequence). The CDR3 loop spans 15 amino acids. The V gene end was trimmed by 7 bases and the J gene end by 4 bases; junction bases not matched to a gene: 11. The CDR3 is CASTHRGGRGETQYF. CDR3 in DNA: TGTGCCAGCACTCACCGGGGGGGCCGAGGAGAGACCCAGTACTTC.

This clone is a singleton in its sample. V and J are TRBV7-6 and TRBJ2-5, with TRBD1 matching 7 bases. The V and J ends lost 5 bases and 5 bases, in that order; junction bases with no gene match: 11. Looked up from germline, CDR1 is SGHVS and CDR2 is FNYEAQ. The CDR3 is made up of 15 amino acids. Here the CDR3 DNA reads TGTGCCAGCAGCATAGTGACAGGGTCTGTGGAGACCCAGTACTTC. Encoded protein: CASSIVTGSVETQYF.

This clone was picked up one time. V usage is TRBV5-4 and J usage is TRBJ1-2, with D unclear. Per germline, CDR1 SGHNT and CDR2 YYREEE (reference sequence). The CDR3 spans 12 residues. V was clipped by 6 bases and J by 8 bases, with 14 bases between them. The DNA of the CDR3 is TGTGCCAGCATATCTCTCCCGCGGGGCTACACCTTC. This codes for CASISLPRGYTF. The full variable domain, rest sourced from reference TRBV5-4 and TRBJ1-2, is ETGVTQSPTHLIKTRGQQVTLRCSSQSGHNTVSWYQQALGQGPQFIFQYYREEENGRGNFPPRFSGLQFPNYSSELNVNALELDDSALYLCASISLPRGYTFGSGTRLTVV.

CDR3 sequence reads: CASSLGSGVVTDTQYF. As DNA, the CDR3 is TGTGCCAGCAGCTTAGGTAGCGGGGTCGTCACAGATACGCAGTATTTT. The rearrangement links TRBV11-1 to TRBJ2-3, with 8 bases matching TRBD2. The ends lost 1 base at V and 2 bases at J; junction bases unmatched: 5. Germline V gene lookup returns CDR1 SGHAT and CDR2 FQDESV (reference sequence). CDR3 length: 16 residues.

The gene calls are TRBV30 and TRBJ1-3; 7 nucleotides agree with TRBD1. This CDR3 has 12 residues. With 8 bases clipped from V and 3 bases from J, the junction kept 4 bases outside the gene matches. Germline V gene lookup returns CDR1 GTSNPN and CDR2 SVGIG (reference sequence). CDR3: CARQGLGNTIYF. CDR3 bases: TGTGCCCGACAGGGTCTTGGAAACACCATATATTTT.

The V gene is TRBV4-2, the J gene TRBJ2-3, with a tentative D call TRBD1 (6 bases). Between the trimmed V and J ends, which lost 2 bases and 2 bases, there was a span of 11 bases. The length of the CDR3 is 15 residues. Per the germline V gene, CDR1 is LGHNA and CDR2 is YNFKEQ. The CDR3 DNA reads TGTGCCAGCAGCCAAACGGGGACACTCACAGATACGCAGTATTTT. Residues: CASSQTGTLTDTQYF.

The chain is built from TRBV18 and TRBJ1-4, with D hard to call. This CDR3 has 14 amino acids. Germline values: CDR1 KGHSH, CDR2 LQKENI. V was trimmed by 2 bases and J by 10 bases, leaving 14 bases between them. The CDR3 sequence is CASSPEEEGRKLFF. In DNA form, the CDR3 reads TGTGCCAGCTCACCAGAAGAGGAGGGAAGAAAACTGTTTTTT.

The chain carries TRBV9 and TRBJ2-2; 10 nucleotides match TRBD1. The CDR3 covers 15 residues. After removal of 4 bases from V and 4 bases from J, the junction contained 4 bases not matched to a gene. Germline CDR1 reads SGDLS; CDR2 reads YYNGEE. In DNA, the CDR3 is TGTGCCAGCAGCATCGGGACAGGGGTCACCGGGGAGCTGTTTTTT. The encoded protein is CASSIGTGVTGELFF. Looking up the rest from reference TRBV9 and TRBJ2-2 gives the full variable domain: DSGVTQTPKHLITATGQRVTLRCSPRSGDLSVYWYQQSLDQGLQFLIQYYNGEERAKGNILERFSAQQFPDLHSELNLSSLELGDSALYFCASSIGTGVTGELFFGEGSRLTVL.

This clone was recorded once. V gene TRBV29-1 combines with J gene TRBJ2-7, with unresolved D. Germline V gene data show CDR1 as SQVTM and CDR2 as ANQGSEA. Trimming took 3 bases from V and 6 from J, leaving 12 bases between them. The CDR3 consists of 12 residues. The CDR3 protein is CSVDPSFCEQYF. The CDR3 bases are TGCAGCGTTGATCCGTCCTTTTGCGAGCAGTACTTC.

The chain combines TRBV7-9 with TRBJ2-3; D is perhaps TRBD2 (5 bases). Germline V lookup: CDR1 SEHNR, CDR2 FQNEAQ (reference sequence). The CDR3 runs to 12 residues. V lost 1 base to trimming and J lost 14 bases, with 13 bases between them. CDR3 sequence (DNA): TGTGCCAGCAGCTTAGAGGCACTCCTAGCGTATTTT. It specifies CASSLEALLAYF.

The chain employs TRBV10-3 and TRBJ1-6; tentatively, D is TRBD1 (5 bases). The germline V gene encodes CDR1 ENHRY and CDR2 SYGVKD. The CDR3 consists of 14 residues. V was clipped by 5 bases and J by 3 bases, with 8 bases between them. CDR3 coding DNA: TGTGCCATCAGTCAGACAGACTATAATTCACCCCTCCACTTT. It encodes CAISQTDYNSPLHF.

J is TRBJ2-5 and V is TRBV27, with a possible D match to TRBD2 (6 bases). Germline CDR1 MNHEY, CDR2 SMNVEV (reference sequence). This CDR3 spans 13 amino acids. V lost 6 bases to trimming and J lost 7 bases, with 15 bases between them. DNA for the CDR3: TGTGCCAGCAGAATAGGGGTCGGGGGGACCCAGTACTTC. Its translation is CASRIGVGGTQYF.

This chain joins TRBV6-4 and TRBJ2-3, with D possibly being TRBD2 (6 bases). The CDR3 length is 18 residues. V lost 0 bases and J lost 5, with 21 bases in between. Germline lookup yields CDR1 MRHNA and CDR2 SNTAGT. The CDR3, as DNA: TGTGCCAGCAGTGACTCTAGCGGCCCCGAGGGATTTATAGATACGCAGTATTTT. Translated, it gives CASSDSSGPEGFIDTQYF.

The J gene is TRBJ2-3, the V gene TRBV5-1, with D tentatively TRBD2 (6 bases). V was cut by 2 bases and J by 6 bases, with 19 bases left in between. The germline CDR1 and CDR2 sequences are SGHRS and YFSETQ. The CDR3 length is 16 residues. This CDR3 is CASSLRAPGDGDTQYF. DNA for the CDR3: TGCGCCAGCAGCTTACGGGCCCCGGGAGATGGGGATACGCAGTATTTT.

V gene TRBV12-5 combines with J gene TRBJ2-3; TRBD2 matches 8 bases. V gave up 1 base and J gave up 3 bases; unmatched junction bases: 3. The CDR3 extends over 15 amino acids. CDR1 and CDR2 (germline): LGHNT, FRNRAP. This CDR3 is CASGLGAGGTDTQYF. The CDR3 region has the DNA TGTGCTAGTGGTTTGGGGGCGGGGGGAACAGATACGCAGTATTTT.

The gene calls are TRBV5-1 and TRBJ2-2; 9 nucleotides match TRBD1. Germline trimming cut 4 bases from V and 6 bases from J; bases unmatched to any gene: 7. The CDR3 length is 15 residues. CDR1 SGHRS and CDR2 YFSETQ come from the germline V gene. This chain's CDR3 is CASSHSGTGPGELFF. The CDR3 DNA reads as TGCGCCAGCAGCCACTCCGGGACAGGGCCCGGGGAGCTGTTTTTT.

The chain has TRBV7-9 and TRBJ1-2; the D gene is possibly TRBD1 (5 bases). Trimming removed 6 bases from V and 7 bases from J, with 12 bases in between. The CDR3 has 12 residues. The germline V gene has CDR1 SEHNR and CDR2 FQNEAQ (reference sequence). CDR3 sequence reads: CASSAGVGGYTF. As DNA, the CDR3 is TGTGCCAGCAGTGCGGGGGTGGGTGGCTACACCTTC.

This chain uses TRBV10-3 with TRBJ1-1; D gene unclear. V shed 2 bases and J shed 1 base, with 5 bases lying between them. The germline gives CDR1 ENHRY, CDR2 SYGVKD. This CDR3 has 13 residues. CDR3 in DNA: TGTGCCATCAGTGAGGTGAGGAACACTGAAGCTTTCTTT. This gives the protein CAISEVRNTEAFF.

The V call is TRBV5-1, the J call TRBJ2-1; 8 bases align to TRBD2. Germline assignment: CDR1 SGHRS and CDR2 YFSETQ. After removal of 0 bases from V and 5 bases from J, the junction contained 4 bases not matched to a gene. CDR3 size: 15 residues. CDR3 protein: CASSLDISGNNEQFF. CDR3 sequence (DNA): TGCGCCAGCAGCTTGGATATTAGCGGGAACAATGAGCAGTTCTTC.

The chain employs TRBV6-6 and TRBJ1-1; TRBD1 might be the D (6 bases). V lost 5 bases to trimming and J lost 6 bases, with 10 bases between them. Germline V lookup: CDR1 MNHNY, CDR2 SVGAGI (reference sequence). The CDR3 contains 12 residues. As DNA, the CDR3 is TGTGCCAGCAGTCACAGGGAATCTGAAGCTTTCTTT. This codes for CASSHRESEAFF.

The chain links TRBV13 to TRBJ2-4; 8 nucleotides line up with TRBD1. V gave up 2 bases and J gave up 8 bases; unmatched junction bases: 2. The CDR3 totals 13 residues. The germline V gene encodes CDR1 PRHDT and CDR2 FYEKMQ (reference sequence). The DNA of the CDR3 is TGTGCCAGCAGCTTAATGGGACAGGACATTCAGTACTTC. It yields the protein CASSLMGQDIQYF.